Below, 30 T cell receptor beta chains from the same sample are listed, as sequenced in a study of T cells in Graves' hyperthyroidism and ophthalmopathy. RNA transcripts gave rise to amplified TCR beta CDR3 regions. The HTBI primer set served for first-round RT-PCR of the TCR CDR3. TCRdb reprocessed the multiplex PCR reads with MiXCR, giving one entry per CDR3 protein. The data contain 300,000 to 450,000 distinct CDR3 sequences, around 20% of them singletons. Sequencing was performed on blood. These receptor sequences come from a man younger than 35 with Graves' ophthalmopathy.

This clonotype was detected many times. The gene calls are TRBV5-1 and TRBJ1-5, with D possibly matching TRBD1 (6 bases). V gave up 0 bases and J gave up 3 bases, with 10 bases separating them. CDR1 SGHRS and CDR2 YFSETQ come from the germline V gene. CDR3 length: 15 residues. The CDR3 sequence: CASSLVGGLNQPQHF. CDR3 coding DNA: TGCGCCAGCAGCTTGGTCGGGGGGCTCAATCAGCCCCAGCATTTT.

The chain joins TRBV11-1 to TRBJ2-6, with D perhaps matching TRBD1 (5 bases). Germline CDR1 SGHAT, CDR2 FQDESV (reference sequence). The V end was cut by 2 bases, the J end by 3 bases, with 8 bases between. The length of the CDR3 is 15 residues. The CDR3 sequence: CASSLQGYGANVLTF. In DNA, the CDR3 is TGTGCCAGCAGCTTACAGGGATATGGGGCCAACGTCCTGACTTTC.

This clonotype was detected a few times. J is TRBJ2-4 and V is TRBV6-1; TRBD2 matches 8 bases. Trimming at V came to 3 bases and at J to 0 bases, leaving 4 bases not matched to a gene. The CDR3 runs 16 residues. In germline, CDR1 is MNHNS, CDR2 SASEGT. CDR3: CASSEGLVSAKNIQYF. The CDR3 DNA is TGTGCCAGCAGTGAGGGACTAGTCTCAGCCAAAAACATTCAGTACTTC.

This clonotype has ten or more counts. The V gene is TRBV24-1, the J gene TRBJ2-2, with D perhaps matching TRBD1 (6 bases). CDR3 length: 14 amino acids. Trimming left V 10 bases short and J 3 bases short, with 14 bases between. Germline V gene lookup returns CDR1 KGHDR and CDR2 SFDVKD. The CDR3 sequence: CATGDTGYTGELFF. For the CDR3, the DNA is TGTGCCACTGGGGATACAGGGTACACCGGGGAGCTGTTTTTT.

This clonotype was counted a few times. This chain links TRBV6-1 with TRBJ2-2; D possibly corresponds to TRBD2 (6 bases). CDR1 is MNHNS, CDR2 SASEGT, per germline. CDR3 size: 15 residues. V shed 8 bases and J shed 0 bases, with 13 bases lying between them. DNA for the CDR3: TGTGCCAGCGGACGGTGGAGGGCGAACACCGGGGAGCTGTTTTTT. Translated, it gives CASGRWRANTGELFF.

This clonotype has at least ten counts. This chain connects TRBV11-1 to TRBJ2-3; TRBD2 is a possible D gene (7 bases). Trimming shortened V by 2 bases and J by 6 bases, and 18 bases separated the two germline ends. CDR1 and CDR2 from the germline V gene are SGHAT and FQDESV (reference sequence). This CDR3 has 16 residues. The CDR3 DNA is TGTGCCAGCAGCTTACGACGGTCAGGGGAGGGGGATACGCAGTATTTT. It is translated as CASSLRRSGEGDTQYF.

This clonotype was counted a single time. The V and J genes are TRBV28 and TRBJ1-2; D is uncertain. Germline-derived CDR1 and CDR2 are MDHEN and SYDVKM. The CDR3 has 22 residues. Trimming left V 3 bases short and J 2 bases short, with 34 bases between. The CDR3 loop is CASSFPPRYFFGVTRGNYGYTF. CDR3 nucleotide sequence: TGTGCCAGCAGTTTTCCTCCCCGGTATTTTTTCGGGGTTACGCGAGGGAACTATGGCTACACCTTC.

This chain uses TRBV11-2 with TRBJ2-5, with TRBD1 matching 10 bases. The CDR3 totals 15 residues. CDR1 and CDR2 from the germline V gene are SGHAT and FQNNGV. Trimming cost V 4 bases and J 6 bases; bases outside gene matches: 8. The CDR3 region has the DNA TGTGCCAGCAGCTCGACAGGGGGCGGGGCCCAGACCCAGTACTTC. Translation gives CASSSTGGGAQTQYF.

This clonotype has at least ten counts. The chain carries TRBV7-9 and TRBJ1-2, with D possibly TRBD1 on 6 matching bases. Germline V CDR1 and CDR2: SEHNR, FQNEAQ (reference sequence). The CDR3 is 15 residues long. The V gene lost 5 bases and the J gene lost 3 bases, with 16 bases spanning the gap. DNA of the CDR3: TGTGCCAGCAGCCCGCCCGGGACATCCTACTATGGCTACACCTTC. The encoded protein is CASSPPGTSYYGYTF.

The CDR3 spells CASSYLTGRSSPLHF. DNA for the CDR3: TGTGCCAGCAGTTACCTGACAGGGCGCAGTTCACCCCTCCACTTT. The chain carries TRBV6-5 and TRBJ1-6, with 7 bases identical to TRBD1. Trimming at V came to 2 bases and at J to 9 bases, leaving 7 bases not matched to a gene. The germline V gene has CDR1 MNHEY and CDR2 SVGAGI. The length of the CDR3 is 15 residues.

CDR3 sequence: CATSDFRRGRTGELFF. The CDR3 region has the DNA TGTGCCACCAGTGATTTTCGCAGGGGGCGGACCGGGGAGCTGTTTTTT. The chain joins TRBV24-1 to TRBJ2-2; TRBD1 matches 8 bases. After removal of 1 base from V and 5 bases from J, the junction contained 5 bases not matched to a gene. This CDR3 has 16 residues. Germline-derived CDR1 and CDR2 are KGHDR and SFDVKD.

CDR3 protein: CASSSQTISSPGGNTIYF. CDR3 DNA sequence: TGCGCCAGCAGCTCCCAAACTATATCCTCCCCGGGTGGAAACACCATATATTTT. This chain joins TRBV5-1 and TRBJ1-3; D gene unclear. V dropped 3 bases and J dropped 3 bases, with 22 bases sitting between them. The CDR3 loop spans 18 amino acids. Per germline, CDR1 SGHRS and CDR2 YFSETQ.

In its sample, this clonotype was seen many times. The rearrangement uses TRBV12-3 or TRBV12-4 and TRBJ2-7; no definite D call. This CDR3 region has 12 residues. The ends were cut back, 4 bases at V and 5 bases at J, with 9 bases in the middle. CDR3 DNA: TGTGCCAGCAGTTCGGGCCGGGACGAGCAGTACTTC. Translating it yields CASSSGRDEQYF.

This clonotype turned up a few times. CDR3 coding DNA: TGCGCCAGCAGCCCCCCGCCCACCACCGGGGAGCTGTTTTTT. It translates to CASSPPPTTGELFF. The chain is built from TRBV4-1 and TRBJ2-2; D is unclear. This CDR3 has 14 amino acids. Deletions cut 4 bases from V and 4 bases from J, with 10 bases between. Germline CDR1 is MGHRA and CDR2 is YSYEKL.

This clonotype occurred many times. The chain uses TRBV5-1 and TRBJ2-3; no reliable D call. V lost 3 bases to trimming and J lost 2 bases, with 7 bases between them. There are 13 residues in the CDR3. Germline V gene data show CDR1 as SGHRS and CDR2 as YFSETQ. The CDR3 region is CASSSNPTDTQYF. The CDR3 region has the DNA TGCGCCAGCAGCTCAAACCCCACAGATACGCAGTATTTT.

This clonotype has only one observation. The CDR3 coding sequence is TGCGCCAGCAGCCAACTCGGGATAACCGGGGAGCTGTTTTTT. It specifies CASSQLGITGELFF. The chain couples TRBV5-1 to TRBJ2-2; TRBD2 is a possible D gene (5 bases). Trimming took 4 bases from V and 5 from J, leaving 12 bases between them. Germline CDR1 is SGHRS and CDR2 is YFSETQ. This CDR3 has 14 residues.

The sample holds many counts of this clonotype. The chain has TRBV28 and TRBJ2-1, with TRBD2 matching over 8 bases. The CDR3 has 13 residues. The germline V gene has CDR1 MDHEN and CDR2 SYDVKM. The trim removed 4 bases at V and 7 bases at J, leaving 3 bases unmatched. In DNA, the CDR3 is TGTGCCAGCAGTTCGGGACTAGTAAATGAGCAGTTCTTC. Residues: CASSSGLVNEQFF.

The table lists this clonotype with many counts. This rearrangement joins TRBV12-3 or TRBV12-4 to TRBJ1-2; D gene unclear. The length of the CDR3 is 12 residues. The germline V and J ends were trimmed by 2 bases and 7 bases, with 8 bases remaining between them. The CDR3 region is CASSLTTSGYTF. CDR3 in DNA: TGTGCCAGCAGTTTAACAACCTCTGGCTACACCTTC.

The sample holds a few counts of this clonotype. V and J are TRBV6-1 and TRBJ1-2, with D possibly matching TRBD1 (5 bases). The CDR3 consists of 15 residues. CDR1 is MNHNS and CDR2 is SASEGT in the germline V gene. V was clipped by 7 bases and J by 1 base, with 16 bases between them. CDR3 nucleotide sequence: TGTGCCAGCACTCTATGGAGGGGAATTAACTATGGCTACACCTTC. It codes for CASTLWRGINYGYTF.

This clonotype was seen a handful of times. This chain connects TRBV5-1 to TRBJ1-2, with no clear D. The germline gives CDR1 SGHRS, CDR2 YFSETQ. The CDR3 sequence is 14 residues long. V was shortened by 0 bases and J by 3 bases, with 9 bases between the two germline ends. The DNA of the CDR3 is TGCGCCAGCAGCTTGGAGTCAGGCCACTATGGCTACACCTTC. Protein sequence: CASSLESGHYGYTF.

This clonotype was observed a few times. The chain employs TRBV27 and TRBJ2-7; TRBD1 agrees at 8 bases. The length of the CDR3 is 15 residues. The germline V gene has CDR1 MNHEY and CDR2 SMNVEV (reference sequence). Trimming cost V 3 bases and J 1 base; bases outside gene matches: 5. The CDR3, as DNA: TGTGCCAGCAGTTTGCTACAGGGGGTTTCCTACGAGCAGTACTTC. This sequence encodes CASSLLQGVSYEQYF.

The CDR3 loop is CASSATPSGQIYEQYF. CDR3 DNA sequence: TGTGCCAGTAGTGCAACCCCCTCGGGACAGATCTACGAGCAGTACTTC. The chain combines TRBV19 with TRBJ2-7, with TRBD1 matching over 7 bases. V lost 5 bases and J lost 3; bases outside the gene matches: 13. Germline-derived CDR1 and CDR2 are LNHDA and SQIVND (reference sequence). The CDR3 loop spans 16 amino acids.

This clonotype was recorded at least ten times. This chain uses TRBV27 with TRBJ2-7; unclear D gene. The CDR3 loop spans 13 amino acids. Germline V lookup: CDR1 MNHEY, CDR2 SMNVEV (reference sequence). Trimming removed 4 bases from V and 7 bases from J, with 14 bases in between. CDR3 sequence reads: CASSSSLWGEQYF. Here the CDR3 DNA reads TGTGCCAGCAGTTCGAGCCTCTGGGGAGAGCAGTACTTC.

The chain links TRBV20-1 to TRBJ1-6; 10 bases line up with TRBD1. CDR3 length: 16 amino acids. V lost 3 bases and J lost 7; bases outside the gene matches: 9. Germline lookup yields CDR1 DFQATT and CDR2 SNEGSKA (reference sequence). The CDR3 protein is CSASTGTGDWNSPLHF. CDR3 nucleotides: TGCAGTGCTAGTACCGGGACAGGGGATTGGAATTCACCCCTCCACTTT.

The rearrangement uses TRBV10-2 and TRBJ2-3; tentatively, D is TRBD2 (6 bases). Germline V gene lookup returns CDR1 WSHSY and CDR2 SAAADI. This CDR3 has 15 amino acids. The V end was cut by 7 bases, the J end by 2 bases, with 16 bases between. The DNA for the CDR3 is TGCGCCAGCATCCAACGCGGGGCTTACACAGATACGCAGTATTTT. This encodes CASIQRGAYTDTQYF.

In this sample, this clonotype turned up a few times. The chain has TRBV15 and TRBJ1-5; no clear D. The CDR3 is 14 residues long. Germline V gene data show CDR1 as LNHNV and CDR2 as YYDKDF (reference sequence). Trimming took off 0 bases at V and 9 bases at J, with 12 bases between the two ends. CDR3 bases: TGTGCCACCAGCAGAGATTCTAAGGGAGCGCCCCAGCATTTT. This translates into CATSRDSKGAPQHF.

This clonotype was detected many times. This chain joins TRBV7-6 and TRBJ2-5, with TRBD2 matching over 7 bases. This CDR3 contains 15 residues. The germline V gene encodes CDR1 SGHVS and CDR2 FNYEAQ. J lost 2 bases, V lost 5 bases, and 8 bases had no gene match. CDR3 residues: CASSQISGSQETQYF. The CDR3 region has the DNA TGTGCCAGCAGCCAAATTAGCGGGTCACAAGAGACCCAGTACTTC.

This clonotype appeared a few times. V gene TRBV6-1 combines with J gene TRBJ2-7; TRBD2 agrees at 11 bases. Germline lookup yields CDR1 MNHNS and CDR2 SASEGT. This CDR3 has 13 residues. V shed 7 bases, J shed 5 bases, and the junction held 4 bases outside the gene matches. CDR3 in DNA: TGTGCCAGCATGCTAGCGGGGGGAAACGAGCAGTACTTC. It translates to CASMLAGGNEQYF.

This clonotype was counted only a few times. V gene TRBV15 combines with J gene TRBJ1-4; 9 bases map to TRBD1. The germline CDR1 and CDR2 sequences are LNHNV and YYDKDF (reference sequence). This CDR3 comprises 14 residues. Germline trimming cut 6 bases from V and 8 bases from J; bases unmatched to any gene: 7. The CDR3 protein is CATSQDRGWEKLFF. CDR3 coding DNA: TGTGCCACCAGTCAGGACAGGGGTTGGGAAAAACTGTTTTTT.

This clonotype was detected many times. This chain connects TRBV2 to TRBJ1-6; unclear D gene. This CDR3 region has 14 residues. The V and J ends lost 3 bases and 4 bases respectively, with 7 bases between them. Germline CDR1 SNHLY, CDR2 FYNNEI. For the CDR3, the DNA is TGTGCCAGCAGTGATAGGCCGTATAATTCACCCCTCCACTTT. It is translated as CASSDRPYNSPLHF.